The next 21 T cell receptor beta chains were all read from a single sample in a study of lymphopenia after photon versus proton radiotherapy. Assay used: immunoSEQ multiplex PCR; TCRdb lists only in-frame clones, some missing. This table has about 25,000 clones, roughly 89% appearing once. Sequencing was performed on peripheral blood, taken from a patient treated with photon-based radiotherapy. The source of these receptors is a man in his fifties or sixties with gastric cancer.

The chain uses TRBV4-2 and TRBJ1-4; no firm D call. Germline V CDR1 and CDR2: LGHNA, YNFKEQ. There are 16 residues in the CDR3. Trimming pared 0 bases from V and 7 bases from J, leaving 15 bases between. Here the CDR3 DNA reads TGTGCCAGCAGCCAAGAAGAGAGAGGGCCGGGTGAAAAACTGTTTTTT. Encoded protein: CASSQEERGPGEKLFF.

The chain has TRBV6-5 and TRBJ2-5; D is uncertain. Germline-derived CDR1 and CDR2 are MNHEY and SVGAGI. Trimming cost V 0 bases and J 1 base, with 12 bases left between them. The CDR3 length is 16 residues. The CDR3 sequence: CASSYSNQELQETQYF. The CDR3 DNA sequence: TGTGCCAGCAGTTACTCGAATCAGGAACTCCAAGAGACCCAGTACTTC.

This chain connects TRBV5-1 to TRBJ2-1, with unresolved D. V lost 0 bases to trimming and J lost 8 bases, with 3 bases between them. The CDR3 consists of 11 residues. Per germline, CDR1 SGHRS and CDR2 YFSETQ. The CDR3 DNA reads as TGCGCCAGCAGCTTGGACCATGAGCAGTTCTTC. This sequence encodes CASSLDHEQFF.

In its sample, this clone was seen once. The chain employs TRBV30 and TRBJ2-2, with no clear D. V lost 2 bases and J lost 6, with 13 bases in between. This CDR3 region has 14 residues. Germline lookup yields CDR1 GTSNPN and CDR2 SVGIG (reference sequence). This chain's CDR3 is CAWSRETDAGELFF. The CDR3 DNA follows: TGTGCCTGGAGTAGGGAAACGGATGCCGGGGAGCTGTTTTTT.

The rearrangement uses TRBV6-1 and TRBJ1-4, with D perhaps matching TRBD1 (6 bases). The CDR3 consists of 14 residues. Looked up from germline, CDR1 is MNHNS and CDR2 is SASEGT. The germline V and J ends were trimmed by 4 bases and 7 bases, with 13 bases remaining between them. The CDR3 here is CASSVWDMGEKLFF. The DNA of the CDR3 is TGTGCCAGCAGTGTTTGGGACATGGGTGAAAAACTGTTTTTT.

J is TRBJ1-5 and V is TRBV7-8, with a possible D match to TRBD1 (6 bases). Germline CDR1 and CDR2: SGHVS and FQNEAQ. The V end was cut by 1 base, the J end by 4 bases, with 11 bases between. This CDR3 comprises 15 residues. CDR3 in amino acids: CASSLEGTLNQPQHF. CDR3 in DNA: TGTGCCAGCAGCTTAGAAGGGACACTAAATCAGCCCCAGCATTTT.

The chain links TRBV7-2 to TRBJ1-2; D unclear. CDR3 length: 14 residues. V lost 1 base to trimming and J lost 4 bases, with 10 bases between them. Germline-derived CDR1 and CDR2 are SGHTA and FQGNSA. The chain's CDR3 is CASSLVYSSYGYTF. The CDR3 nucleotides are TGTGCCAGCAGCTTAGTTTACAGCTCCTATGGCTACACCTTC.

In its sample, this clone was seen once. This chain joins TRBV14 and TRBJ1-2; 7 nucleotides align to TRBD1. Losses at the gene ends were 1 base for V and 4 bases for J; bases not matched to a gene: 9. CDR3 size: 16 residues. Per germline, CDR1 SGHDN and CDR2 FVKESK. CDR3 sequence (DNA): TGTGCCAGCAGCCAAGCGTCCGGGAACAGGGGCTATGGCTACACCTTC. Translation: CASSQASGNRGYGYTF.

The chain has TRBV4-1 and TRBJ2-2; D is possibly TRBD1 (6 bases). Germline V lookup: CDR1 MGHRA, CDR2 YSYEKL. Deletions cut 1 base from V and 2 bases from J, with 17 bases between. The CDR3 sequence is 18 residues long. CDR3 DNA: TGCGCCAGCAGCCAAGGAGGGTCCGGGACAAGAAACACCGGGGAGCTGTTTTTT. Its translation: CASSQGGSGTRNTGELFF.

The CDR3 region has the DNA TGCGCCAGCAGTGATCCCGGGACCCCACAAGAGACCCAGTACTTC. Translated: CASSDPGTPQETQYF. The gene calls are TRBV10-1 and TRBJ2-5; either TRBD1 or TRBD2 may supply D (5 bases each). V gave up 3 bases and J gave up 2 bases, with 13 bases separating them. The germline V gene has CDR1 WNHNN and CDR2 SYGVQD (reference sequence). This CDR3 is built from 15 residues.

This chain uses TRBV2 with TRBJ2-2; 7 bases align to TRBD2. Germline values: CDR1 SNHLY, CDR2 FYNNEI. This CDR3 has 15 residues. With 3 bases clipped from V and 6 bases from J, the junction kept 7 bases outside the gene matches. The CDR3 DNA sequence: TGTGCCAGCAGTGATTTGGCGGGGGTTTCCGGGGAGCTGTTTTTT. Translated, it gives CASSDLAGVSGELFF.

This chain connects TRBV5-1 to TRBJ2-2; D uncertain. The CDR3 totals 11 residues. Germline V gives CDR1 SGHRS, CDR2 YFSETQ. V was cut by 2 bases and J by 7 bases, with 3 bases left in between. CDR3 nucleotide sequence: TGCGCCAGCAGCTTCGTCGGGGAGCTGTTTTTT. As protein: CASSFVGELFF.

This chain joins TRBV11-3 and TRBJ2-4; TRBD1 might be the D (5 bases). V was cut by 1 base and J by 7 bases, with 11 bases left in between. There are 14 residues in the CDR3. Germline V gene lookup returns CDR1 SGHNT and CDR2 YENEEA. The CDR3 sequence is CASSLGGLENIQYF. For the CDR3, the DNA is TGTGCCAGCAGCTTAGGGGGCCTCGAGAACATTCAGTACTTC.

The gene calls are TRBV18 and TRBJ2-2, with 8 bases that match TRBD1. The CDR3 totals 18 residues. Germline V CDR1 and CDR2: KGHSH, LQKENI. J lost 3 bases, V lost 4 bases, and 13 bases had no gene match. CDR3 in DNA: TGTGCCAGCTCACTAAGCGCCGGGACAGGTATTCACACCGGGGAGCTGTTTTTT. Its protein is CASSLSAGTGIHTGELFF.

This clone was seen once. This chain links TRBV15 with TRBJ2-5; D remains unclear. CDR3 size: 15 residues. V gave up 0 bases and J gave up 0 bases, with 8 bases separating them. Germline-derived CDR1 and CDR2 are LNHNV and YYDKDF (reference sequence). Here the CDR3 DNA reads TGTGCCACCAGCAGAGATTCTGACCACCAAGAGACCCAGTACTTC. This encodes CATSRDSDHQETQYF.

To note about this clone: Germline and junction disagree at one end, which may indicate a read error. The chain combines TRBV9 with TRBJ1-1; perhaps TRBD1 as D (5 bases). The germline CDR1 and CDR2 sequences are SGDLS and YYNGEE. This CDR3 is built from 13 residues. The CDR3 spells CAGSVEGASEAFF. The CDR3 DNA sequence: TGTGCCGGCAGCGTAGAAGGGGCGTCTGAAGCTTTCTTT.

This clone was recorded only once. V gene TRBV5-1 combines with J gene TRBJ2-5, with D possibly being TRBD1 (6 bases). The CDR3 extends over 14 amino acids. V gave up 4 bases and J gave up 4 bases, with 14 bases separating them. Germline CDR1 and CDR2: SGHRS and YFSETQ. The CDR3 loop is CASSPGDTGETQYF. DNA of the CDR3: TGCGCCAGCAGCCCCGGGGACACGGGAGAGACCCAGTACTTC.

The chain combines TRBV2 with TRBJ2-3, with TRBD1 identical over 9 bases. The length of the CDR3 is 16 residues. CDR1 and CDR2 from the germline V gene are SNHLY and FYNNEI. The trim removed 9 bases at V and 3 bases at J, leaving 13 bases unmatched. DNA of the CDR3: TGTGCCAGTTCCGAGACAGGGGGTATTTCGACAGATACGCAGTATTTT. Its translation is CASSETGGISTDTQYF.

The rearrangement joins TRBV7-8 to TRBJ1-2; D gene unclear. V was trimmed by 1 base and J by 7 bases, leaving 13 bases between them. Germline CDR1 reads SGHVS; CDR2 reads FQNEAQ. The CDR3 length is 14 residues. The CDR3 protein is CASSLGLSNGGYTF. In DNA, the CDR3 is TGTGCCAGCAGCTTAGGTCTCTCCAATGGTGGCTACACCTTC.

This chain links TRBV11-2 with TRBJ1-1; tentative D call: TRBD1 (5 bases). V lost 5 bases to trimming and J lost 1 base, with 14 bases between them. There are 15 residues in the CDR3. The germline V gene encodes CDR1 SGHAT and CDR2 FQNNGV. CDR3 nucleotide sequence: TGTGCCAGCAGCCCCCCACGCGGGGGGAACACTGAAGCTTTCTTT. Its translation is CASSPPRGGNTEAFF.

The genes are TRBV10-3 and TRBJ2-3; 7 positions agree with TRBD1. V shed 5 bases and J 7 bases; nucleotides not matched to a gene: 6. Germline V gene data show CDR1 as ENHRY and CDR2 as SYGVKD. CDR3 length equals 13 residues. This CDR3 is CAISRDSPYTQYF. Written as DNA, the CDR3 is TGTGCCATCAGTAGGGACAGCCCGTATACGCAGTATTTT.